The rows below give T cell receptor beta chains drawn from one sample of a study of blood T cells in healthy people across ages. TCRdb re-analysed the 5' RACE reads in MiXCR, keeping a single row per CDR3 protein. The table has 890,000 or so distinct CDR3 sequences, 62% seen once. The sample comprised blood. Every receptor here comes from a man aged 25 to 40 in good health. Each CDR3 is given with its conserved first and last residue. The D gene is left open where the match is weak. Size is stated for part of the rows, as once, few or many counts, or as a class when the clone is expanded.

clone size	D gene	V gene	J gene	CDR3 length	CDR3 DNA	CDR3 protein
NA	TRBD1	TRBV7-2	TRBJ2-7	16	TGTGCCAGCAGCCAAACCGGGACAGGGGGCATCTACGAGCAGTACTTC	CASSQTGTGGIYEQYF
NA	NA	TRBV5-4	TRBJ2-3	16	TGTGCCAGCAGCCGCACGCGGGGCGGAAGCACAGATACGCAGTATTTT	CASSRTRGGSTDTQYF
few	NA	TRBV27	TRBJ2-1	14	TGTGCCAGCACCACCTTCCTGCGGTACAATGAGCAGTTCTTC	CASTTFLRYNEQFF
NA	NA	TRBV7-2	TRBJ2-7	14	TGTGCCAGCAGCAAAGACGCGGGCGGCTACGAGCAGTACTTC	CASSKDAGGYEQYF
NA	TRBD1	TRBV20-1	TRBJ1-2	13	TGCAGTGCTAGAGACAGGGACAGCTATGGCTACACCTTC	CSARDRDSYGYTF
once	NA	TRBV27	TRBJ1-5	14	TGTGCCAGCAGTTTCAGACTGGGAGGACAGCCCCAGCATTTT	CASSFRLGGQPQHF
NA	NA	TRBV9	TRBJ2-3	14	TGTGCCAGCAGCCAGCCGGGGGCCACAGATACGCAGTATTTT	CASSQPGATDTQYF
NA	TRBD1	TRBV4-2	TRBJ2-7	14	TGTGCCAGCAGCCAAGTCGGGACAGGGCGCGAGCAGTACTTC	CASSQVGTGREQYF
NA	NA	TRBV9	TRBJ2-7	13	TGTGCCAGCAGCGGGGGTCCTCTTTACGAGCAGTACTTC	CASSGGPLYEQYF
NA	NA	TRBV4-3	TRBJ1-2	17	TGCGCCAGCAGCCAAGATTTCGCGGGGAGGCAAGTGTATGGCTACACCTTC	CASSQDFAGRQVYGYTF
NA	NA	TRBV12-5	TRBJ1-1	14	TGTGCTAGTAGCCCCGACAGCCTGAACACTGAAGCTTTCTTT	CASSPDSLNTEAFF
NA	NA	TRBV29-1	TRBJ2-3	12	TGCAGCGTTGTAATTATCACAGATACGCAGTATTTT	CSVVIITDTQYF
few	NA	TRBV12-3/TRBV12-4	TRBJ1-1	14	TGTGCCAGCAGCCCCTCTGGGGGAGGAACTGAAGCTTTCTTT	CASSPSGGGTEAFF
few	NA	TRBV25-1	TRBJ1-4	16	TGTGCCAGCACTGGGACCCTGGATCCTTTGGATGAAAAACTGTTTTTT	CASTGTLDPLDEKLFF
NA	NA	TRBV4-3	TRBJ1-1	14	TGCGCCAGCAGCCCTAAGACGGTGAACACTGAAGCTTTCTTT	CASSPKTVNTEAFF
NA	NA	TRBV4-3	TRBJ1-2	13	TGCGCCAGCAGCCATCTCCAGGGGCTTGGCTACACCTTC	CASSHLQGLGYTF
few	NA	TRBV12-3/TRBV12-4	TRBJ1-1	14	TGTGCCAGCAGTACCACCCTCGCAAGGGCGGGAGCTTTCTTT	CASSTTLARAGAFF
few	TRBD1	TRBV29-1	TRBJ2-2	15	TGCAGCGTCCGACCGCGAGGACAGGGGTCGGGGGAGCTGTTTTTT	CSVRPRGQGSGELFF
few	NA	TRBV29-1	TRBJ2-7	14	TGCAGCGTTGAGGTCCGGGACAACTCCTACGAGCAGTACTTC	CSVEVRDNSYEQYF
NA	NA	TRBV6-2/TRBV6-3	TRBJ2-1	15	TGTGCCAGCATCGTAGGGGGGGCTGGTAACAATGAGCAGTTCTTC	CASIVGGAGNNEQFF
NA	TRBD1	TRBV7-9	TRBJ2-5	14	TGTGCCAGCACCACACAGGGGAGAGAAGAGACCCAGTACTTC	CASTTQGREETQYF
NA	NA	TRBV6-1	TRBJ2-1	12	TGTGCCAGCAGTGAATTTAGTTACGAGCAGTTCTTC	CASSEFSYEQFF
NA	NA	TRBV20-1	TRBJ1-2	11	TGCAGTGCCAAGGAGTCAGGGGGCTACACCTTC	CSAKESGGYTF
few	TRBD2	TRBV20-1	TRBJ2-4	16	TGCAGTGCCTCTAGCGGGGGGGCCGGAGCCAAAAACATTCAGTACTTC	CSASSGGAGAKNIQYF
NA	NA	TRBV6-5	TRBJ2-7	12	TGTGCCAGCAGTCCACGGACCCCCGAGCAGTACTTC	CASSPRTPEQYF
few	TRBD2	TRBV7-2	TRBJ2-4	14	TGTGCCAGCAGCAAGGGACTAGCGGGTCCCTTGTGGTACTTC	CASSKGLAGPLWYF
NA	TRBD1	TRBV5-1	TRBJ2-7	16	TGCGCCAGCAGCCTGGGCGGGACAGGGGGCGATCCAAAGCAGTACTTC	CASSLGGTGGDPKQYF
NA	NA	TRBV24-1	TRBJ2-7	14	TGTGCCACCAGTGATGGAGACGGTTCCTACGAGCAGTACTTC	CATSDGDGSYEQYF
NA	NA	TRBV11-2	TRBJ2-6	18	TGTGCCAGCAGCTTTCGACAGTATACTCACTCTGGGGCCAACGTCCTGACTTTC	CASSFRQYTHSGANVLTF
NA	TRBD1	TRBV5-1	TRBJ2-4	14	TGCGCCAGCAGCTTGGCCGGGTCAGGGGGCATTCAGTACTTC	CASSLAGSGGIQYF
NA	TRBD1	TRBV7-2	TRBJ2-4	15	TGTGCCAGCAGCACAGGACAGGGTGGCAAAAACATTCAGTACTTC	CASSTGQGGKNIQYF
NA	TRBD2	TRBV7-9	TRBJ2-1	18	TGTGCCAGCAGCTTGGGGGGGACCAGGGTAATTGGGTACAATGAGCAGTTCTTC	CASSLGGTRVIGYNEQFF
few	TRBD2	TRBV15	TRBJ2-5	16	TGTGCCACCAGCAGAGGAGTAGCGGGGGGGAAAGAGACCCAGTACTTC	CATSRGVAGGKETQYF
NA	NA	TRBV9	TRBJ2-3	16	TGTGCCAGCAGCGCAAATGTCCCCCGAGGGGTGGATACGCAGTATTTT	CASSANVPRGVDTQYF
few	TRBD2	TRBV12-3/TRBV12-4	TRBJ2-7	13	TGTGCCAGCAGGCCGACTAGCATCTACGAGCAGTACTTC	CASRPTSIYEQYF
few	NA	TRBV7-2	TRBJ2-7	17	TGTGCCAGCAGCTTAGGACGGGGCGCATTTACTCCCTACGAGCAGTACTTC	CASSLGRGAFTPYEQYF
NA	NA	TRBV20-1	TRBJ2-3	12	TGCAGTGCCCAGAGGGGCGCAGATACGCAGTATTTT	CSAQRGADTQYF
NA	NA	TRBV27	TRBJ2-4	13	TGTGCCAGCAGTTTATCGAAGTCGGGGGAGCAGTACTTC	CASSLSKSGEQYF
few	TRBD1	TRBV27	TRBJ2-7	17	TGTGCCAGCAGTTTACATACCCCGGGACAGACAATTTACGAGCAGTACTTC	CASSLHTPGQTIYEQYF
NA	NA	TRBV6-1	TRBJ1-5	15	TGTGCCAGCAGAATGGACAGACATAGCAATCAGCCCCAGCATTTT	CASRMDRHSNQPQHF
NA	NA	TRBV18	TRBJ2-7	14	TGTGCCAGCTCACCAACCGACAGTTCCTACGAGCAGTACTTC	CASSPTDSSYEQYF
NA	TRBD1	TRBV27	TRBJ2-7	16	TGTGCCAGCAGTGCCCCGGGACAGACCACCTCCTACGAGCAGTACTTC	CASSAPGQTTSYEQYF
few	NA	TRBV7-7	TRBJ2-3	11	TGTGCTAGCAGCTCCGGGGGGCCCTTGTATTTT	CASSSGGPLYF
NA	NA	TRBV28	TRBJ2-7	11	TGTGCCAGCACAGGGTTCTACGAGCAGTACTTC	CASTGFYEQYF
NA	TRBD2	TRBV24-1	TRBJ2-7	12	TGTGCCACCGGGGGGGATGGATCCGAGCAGTACTTC	CATGGDGSEQYF
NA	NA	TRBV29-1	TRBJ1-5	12	TGCAGCGTTGGGGACATGAATCAGCCCCAGCATTTT	CSVGDMNQPQHF
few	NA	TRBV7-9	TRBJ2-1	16	TGTGCCAGCAGCGGGGCGCCGGGACTTTCCTACAATGAGCAGTTCTTC	CASSGAPGLSYNEQFF
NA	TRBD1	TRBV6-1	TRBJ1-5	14	TGTGCCAGCAGAGCAAACAGGGGTGATCAGCCCCAGCATTTT	CASRANRGDQPQHF
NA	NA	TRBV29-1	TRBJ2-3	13	TGCAGCGTTGCCCAGGAACCCACAGATACGCAGTATTTT	CSVAQEPTDTQYF
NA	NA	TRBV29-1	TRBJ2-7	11	TGCAGCGTTCAGACCACAGGCGAGCAGTACTTC	CSVQTTGEQYF
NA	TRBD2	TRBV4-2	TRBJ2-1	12	TGTGCCAGCAGCCGGACTAGCGAAGAGCAGTTCTTC	CASSRTSEEQFF
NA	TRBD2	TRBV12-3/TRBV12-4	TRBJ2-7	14	TGTGCCAGCAGTCCGGGACTAGATCCGTACGAGCAGTACTTC	CASSPGLDPYEQYF
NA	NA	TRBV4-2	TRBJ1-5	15	TGTGCCAGCAGCCAAGATGTATATGGCAATCAGCCCCAGCATTTT	CASSQDVYGNQPQHF
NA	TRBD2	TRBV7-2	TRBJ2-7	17	TGTGCCAGCAGTTTCACACCGACTAGCGGGGTGCCCTACGAGCAGTACTTC	CASSFTPTSGVPYEQYF
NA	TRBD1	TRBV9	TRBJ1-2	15	TGTGCCAGCCAAAGCCGGGACAGGGGGTTTTATGGCTACACCTTC	CASQSRDRGFYGYTF
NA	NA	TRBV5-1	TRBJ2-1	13	TGCGCCAGCACCGGGACGATTTACAATGAGCAGTTCTTC	CASTGTIYNEQFF
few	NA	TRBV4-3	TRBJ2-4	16	TGCGCCAGCAGCCAACCAGCTAGAGAAGCCAAAAACATTCAGTACTTC	CASSQPAREAKNIQYF
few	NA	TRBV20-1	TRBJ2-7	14	TGCAGTGCCCGGGACAAGCGGGGCTCCTACGAGCAGTACTTC	CSARDKRGSYEQYF
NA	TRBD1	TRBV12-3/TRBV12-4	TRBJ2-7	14	TGTGCCAGCACCCGGGACAGGGGATCCTACGAGCAGTACTTC	CASTRDRGSYEQYF
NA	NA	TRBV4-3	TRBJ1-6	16	TGCGCCAGCAGCCAAGAGGAGGGGTCAAGCAATTCACCCCTCCACTTT	CASSQEEGSSNSPLHF